This T cell receptor beta chain was sequenced for a study of T cell repertoires in cytomegalovirus infection. Study in general: Used in the study were CMV epitopes, some recently identified and HLA-C-restricted, others well-studied and HLA-B-restricted. Indications came from public TCR beta signatures; they pointed to CMV infection and to a matching HLA type. Regarding the study as a whole: Identification of carriers of CMV plus the relevant HLA was performed using cumulative public TCR beta family frequency. HLA-C-restricted CMV clonotypes gave the most frequent clonotype in two of eight donors.

TCRdb re-called the reads with MiXCR, one entry per CDR3 protein. In the table there are approximately 770,000 distinct CDR3 sequences, 25% to 35% of which are singletons. In this sample, this clonotype turned up a few times. The antigen remains unidentified. Trimming shortened V by 6 bases and J by 0 bases, and 6 bases separated the two germline ends. The CDR3 contains 14 residues. CDR1 WSHSY and CDR2 SAAADI come from the germline V gene. The source material was cultured CD8+ T cells from PBMCs, sampled from culture after CMV antigen stimulation. The receptor comes from a human donor in good health (CMV status not recorded). Some clones in this sample may be carry-over from other donors' samples. This chain uses TRBV10-2 with TRBJ2-6, with D hard to call. As DNA, the CDR3 is TGCGCCAGCAGCTACACCTCTGGGGCCAACGTCCTGACTTTC. Translating gives CASSYTSGANVLTF.